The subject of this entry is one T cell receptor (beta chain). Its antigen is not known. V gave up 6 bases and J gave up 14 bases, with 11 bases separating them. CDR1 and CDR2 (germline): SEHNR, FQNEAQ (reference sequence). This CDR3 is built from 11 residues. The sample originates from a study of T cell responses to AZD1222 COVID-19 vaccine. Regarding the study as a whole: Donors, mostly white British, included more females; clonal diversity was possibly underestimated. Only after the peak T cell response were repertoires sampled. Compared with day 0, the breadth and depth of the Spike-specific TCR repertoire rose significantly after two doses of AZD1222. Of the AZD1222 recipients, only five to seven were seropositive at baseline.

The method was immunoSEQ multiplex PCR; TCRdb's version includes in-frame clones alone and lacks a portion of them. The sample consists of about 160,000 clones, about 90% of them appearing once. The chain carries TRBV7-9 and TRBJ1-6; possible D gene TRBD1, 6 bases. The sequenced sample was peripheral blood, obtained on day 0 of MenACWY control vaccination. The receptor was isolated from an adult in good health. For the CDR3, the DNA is TGTGCCAGCAGTCTGGGGGCGGCCCTCCACTTT. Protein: CASSLGAALHF.